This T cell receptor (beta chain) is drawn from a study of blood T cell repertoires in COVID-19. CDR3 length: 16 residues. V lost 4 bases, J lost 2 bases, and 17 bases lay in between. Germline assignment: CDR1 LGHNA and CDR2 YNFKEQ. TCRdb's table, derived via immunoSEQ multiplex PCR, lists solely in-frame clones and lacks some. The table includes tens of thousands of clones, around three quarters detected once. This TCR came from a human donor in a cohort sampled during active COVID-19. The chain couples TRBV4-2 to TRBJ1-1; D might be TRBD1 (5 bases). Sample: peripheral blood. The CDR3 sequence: CASSRLDGGGNTEAFF. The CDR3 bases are TGTGCCAGCAGCCGCCTAGACGGGGGGGGAAACACTGAAGCTTTCTTT.